This entry lists 27 T cell receptor beta chains sequenced from one sample in a study of Graves' ophthalmopathy and Graves' hyperthyroidism. Using RNA transcripts, the TCR beta CDR3 regions were amplified. First-round RT-PCR with HTBI primers preceded a second-round multiplex PCR. TCRdb passed the multiplex PCR reads through MiXCR, listing each CDR3 protein once. The repertoire holds about 340,000 distinct CDR3 sequences, with 17% as singletons. Specimen: peripheral blood. These receptors were obtained from an adult man with Graves' ophthalmopathy.

This clonotype was detected only a few times. V and J are TRBV20-1 and TRBJ1-5, with D uncertain. The germline V and J ends were trimmed by 4 bases and 1 base, with 11 bases remaining between them. CDR3 length: 14 residues. Germline V gives CDR1 DFQATT, CDR2 SNEGSKA (reference sequence). DNA of the CDR3: TGCAGTGCTATGACGCTCAGCAGCAATCAGCCCCAGCATTTT. Translation gives CSAMTLSSNQPQHF.

This clonotype was seen at least ten times. The chain combines TRBV30 with TRBJ1-2; possible D gene TRBD1, 6 bases. CDR1 GTSNPN and CDR2 SVGIG come from the germline V gene (reference sequence). Trimming took off 7 bases at V and 2 bases at J, with 14 bases between the two ends. The CDR3 covers 13 residues. The CDR3, as DNA: TGTGCCTCCTTCGACAGGTGGAACTATGGCTACACCTTC. It encodes CASFDRWNYGYTF.

As regards this clonotype: Mismatch with germline at one junction end may stem from a read error. This chain uses TRBV18 with TRBJ1-2, with D perhaps TRBD1 (5 bases). Germline V CDR1 and CDR2: KGHSH, LQKENI. The CDR3 consists of 13 residues. The CDR3 nucleotides are TGTGCCAGCTCACTAGAACAGGAGGGTGGCTACATCTTC. This sequence encodes CASSLEQEGGYIF.

The chain couples TRBV27 to TRBJ2-7, with 8 nucleotides matching TRBD1. The CDR3 runs 12 residues. V was clipped by 5 bases and J by 6 bases; unmatched bases: 3. Germline CDR1 reads MNHEY; CDR2 reads SMNVEV (reference sequence). The CDR3 loop reads CASSRGQGEQYF. The CDR3 DNA sequence: TGTGCCAGCAGTCGCGGACAGGGCGAGCAGTACTTC.

The V gene is TRBV12-3 or TRBV12-4, the J gene TRBJ1-1; D unclear. The CDR3 contains 13 residues. Trimming shortened V by 3 bases and J by 11 bases, and 16 bases separated the two germline ends. The CDR3 region has the DNA TGTGCCAGCAGTTTCGTGGGCGTTATGGGGGCTTTCTTT. Protein: CASSFVGVMGAFF.

The chain is built from TRBV7-8 and TRBJ2-7; D not certain. The CDR3 contains 13 residues. CDR1 and CDR2 (germline): SGHVS, FQNEAQ. V was cut by 0 bases and J by 5 bases, with 8 bases left in between. CDR3 nucleotide sequence: TGTGCCAGCAGCTTAGCGCGTGGACACGAGCAGTACTTC. Amino acids: CASSLARGHEQYF.

This clonotype has ten or more counts. This chain links TRBV30 with TRBJ2-7; TRBD2 aligns across 9 bases. Germline V gene sequence: CDR1 GTSNPN, CDR2 SVGIG (reference sequence). This CDR3 is 16 amino acids long. Unmatched junction bases numbered 6, after V lost 0 bases and J lost 0 bases. In DNA form, the CDR3 reads TGTGCCTGGAGTGTAGGGTCTAGCGGGAACTCCTACGAGCAGTACTTC. Encoded protein: CAWSVGSSGNSYEQYF.

In this sample, this clonotype turned up many times. The V and J genes are TRBV5-1 and TRBJ1-1, with D perhaps TRBD1 (6 bases). The CDR3 extends over 12 amino acids. The V end lost 4 bases, the J end lost 10 bases, and 14 bases lay between the germline ends. Germline CDR1 and CDR2: SGHRS and YFSETQ. In DNA, the CDR3 is TGCGCCAGCAGCATCGGGGGGGCGGTAGCTTTCTTT. Protein product: CASSIGGAVAFF.

This clonotype was picked up many times. V gene TRBV6-2 or TRBV6-3 combines with J gene TRBJ1-2; a possible D gene is TRBD1 (5 bases). Deletions cut 6 bases from V and 2 bases from J, with 13 bases between. The CDR3 is made up of 14 amino acids. Germline V gives CDR1 MNHEY, CDR2 SVGEGT. CDR3 nucleotides: TGTGCCAGCAGCCCAGGGTCCGCCAACTATGGCTACACCTTC. Translated, it gives CASSPGSANYGYTF.

The sample holds many counts of this clonotype. The chain links TRBV30 to TRBJ1-1; D remains ambiguous. Trimming shortened V by 4 bases and J by 2 bases, and 5 bases separated the two germline ends. From germline, CDR1 is GTSNPN and CDR2 SVGIG (reference sequence). The CDR3 runs 11 residues. The CDR3 reads CAWKGNTEAFF. The CDR3 DNA follows: TGTGCCTGGAAGGGAAACACTGAAGCTTTCTTT.

The table lists this clonotype with many counts. The chain couples TRBV9 to TRBJ2-2; 8 bases map to TRBD1. With 4 bases clipped from V and 5 bases from J, the junction kept 10 bases outside the gene matches. The germline gives CDR1 SGDLS, CDR2 YYNGEE. CDR3 length: 16 residues. The CDR3 here is CASSLQTGGITGELFF. CDR3 nucleotides: TGTGCCAGCAGCCTTCAAACAGGGGGAATAACCGGGGAGCTGTTTTTT.

The V gene is TRBV10-1, the J gene TRBJ2-2, with TRBD2 as a possible D gene (5 bases). CDR1 and CDR2 from the germline V gene are WNHNN and SYGVQD (reference sequence). V lost 2 bases and J lost 1, with 8 bases in between. The CDR3 totals 15 residues. This CDR3 reads CASSERAGNTGELFF. CDR3 sequence (DNA): TGCGCCAGCAGTGAGAGGGCGGGGAACACCGGGGAGCTGTTTTTT.

This clonotype was seen repeatedly, ten times or more. V and J are TRBV10-3 and TRBJ1-5, with 8 bases lining up with TRBD1. With V trimmed by 8 bases and J by 6 bases, 12 bases remained unmatched. Germline-derived CDR1 and CDR2 are ENHRY and SYGVKD. The CDR3 spans 15 residues. CDR3 protein: CAIAKNRGSGQPQHF. Here the CDR3 DNA reads TGTGCCATCGCTAAAAACAGGGGGTCGGGTCAGCCCCAGCATTTT.

This rearrangement joins TRBV30 to TRBJ1-2; the D is unclear. The V and J ends lost 3 bases and 7 bases respectively, with 6 bases between them. From germline, CDR1 is GTSNPN and CDR2 SVGIG (reference sequence). This CDR3 is built from 10 residues. The CDR3 loop reads CAWSLSGYTF. In nucleotides, the CDR3 is TGTGCCTGGAGCCTAAGTGGCTACACCTTC.

This chain connects TRBV29-1 to TRBJ1-2; 8 nucleotides line up with TRBD1. This CDR3 is built from 13 residues. Germline V CDR1 and CDR2: SQVTM, ANQGSEA. V was clipped by 6 bases and J by 3 bases; unmatched bases: 6. CDR3 nucleotides: TGCAGCGTGGGCGGACAGGGCTACTATGGCTACACCTTC. Residues: CSVGGQGYYGYTF.

This clonotype was recorded many times. This chain joins TRBV12-3 or TRBV12-4 and TRBJ1-2; a possible D gene is TRBD1 (5 bases). V lost 6 bases to trimming and J lost 11 bases, with 16 bases between them. The CDR3 spans 12 residues. The DNA of the CDR3 is TGTGCCAGCAGACCATCCGCCTGGGGGTACACCTTC. It is translated as CASRPSAWGYTF.

This clonotype was picked up many times. The V call is TRBV18, the J call TRBJ2-5; TRBD2 matches at 10 bases. The CDR3 extends over 15 amino acids. CDR1 is KGHSH and CDR2 is LQKENI in the germline V gene. The V segment lost 4 bases and the J segment 4 bases; nucleotides outside the gene matches: 6. For the CDR3, the DNA is TGTGCCAGCTCACTACTACTAGCGGGGAGAGAGACCCAGTACTTC. Its translation is CASSLLLAGRETQYF. Complete variable domain (other parts from reference TRBV18 and TRBJ2-5): NAGVMQNPRHLVRRRGQEARLRCSPMKGHSHVYWYRQLPEEGLKFMVYLQKENIIDESGMPKERFSAEFPKEGPSILRIQQVVRGDSAAYFCASSLLLAGRETQYFGPGTRLLVL.

This clonotype was detected many times. The rearrangement uses TRBV11-2 and TRBJ1-2, with a possible D match to TRBD1 (5 bases). Trimming pared 1 base from V and 6 bases from J, leaving 12 bases between. The germline CDR1 and CDR2 sequences are SGHAT and FQNNGV. The CDR3 runs 14 residues. The CDR3: CASSLGWSGHGYTF. CDR3 DNA: TGTGCCAGCAGCTTAGGATGGTCAGGGCATGGCTACACCTTC.

This clonotype was counted ten times or more. V gene TRBV9 combines with J gene TRBJ1-1; D is possibly TRBD1 (6 bases). The length of the CDR3 is 15 residues. Germline V gene data show CDR1 as SGDLS and CDR2 as YYNGEE. V dropped 0 bases and J dropped 5 bases, with 14 bases sitting between them. Written as DNA, the CDR3 is TGTGCCAGCAGCGTAGAGTCGCAGGGGTATACTGAAGCTTTCTTT. Translation: CASSVESQGYTEAFF.

This clonotype was seen repeatedly, ten times or more. The V and J genes are TRBV15 and TRBJ1-2; no clear D. With 0 bases removed from V and 4 bases from J, the gap between germline ends came to 9 bases. Germline V gene data show CDR1 as LNHNV and CDR2 as YYDKDF (reference sequence). This CDR3 has 14 amino acids. CDR3 bases: TGTGCCACCAGCAGAGATAAGGGTTTCTATGGCTACACCTTC. Translated, it gives CATSRDKGFYGYTF.

Ten or more counts support this clonotype. This rearrangement joins TRBV3-1 to TRBJ2-7; weak D call: TRBD1 (5 bases). V was trimmed by 4 bases and J by 2 bases, leaving 12 bases between them. CDR1 is LGHDT, CDR2 YNNKEL, per germline (reference sequence). CDR3 length equals 14 residues. The CDR3 spells CASSPRPGTYEQYF. In DNA form, the CDR3 reads TGTGCCAGCAGCCCCAGGCCAGGGACCTACGAGCAGTACTTC.

A few counts support this clonotype. A much larger clonotype is one base distant, so this may be a read error. The chain links TRBV7-2 to TRBJ2-7; D is unclear. This CDR3 is 14 amino acids long. The ends were cut back, 1 base at V and 2 bases at J, with 9 bases in the middle. Germline CDR1 SGHTA, CDR2 FQGNSA. DNA of the CDR3: TGTGCCAGCAGCTTAGTCCGAGCAACCTACGAGCAGTACTTC. It yields the protein CASSLVRATYEQYF. The whole variable domain, filled in from reference TRBV7-2 and TRBJ2-7, reads GAGVSQSPSNKVTEKGKDVELRCDPISGHTALYWYRQSLGQGLEFLIYFQGNSAPDKSGLPSDRFSAERTGGSVSTLTIQRTQQEDSAVYLCASSLVRATYEQYFGPGTRLTVT.

This clonotype was seen once. A much larger clone lies one base from this, so it may be a read error. The J gene is TRBJ1-2, the V gene TRBV24-1; no definite D call. With 4 bases removed from V and 3 bases from J, the gap between germline ends came to 5 bases. The germline V gene has CDR1 KGHDR and CDR2 SFDVKD. The length of the CDR3 is 12 residues. CDR3 region: CATSEQYYGYTF. The CDR3 bases are TGTGCCACCAGTGAACAGTACTATGGCTACACCTTC.

This CDR3 reads CATSKNSIPEQYF. In nucleotides, the CDR3 is TGTGCCACCAGCAAAAACTCGATCCCCGAGCAGTACTTC. The chain links TRBV15 to TRBJ2-7; D unclear. V was clipped by 4 bases and J by 6 bases, with 13 bases between them. The CDR3 extends over 13 amino acids. Per germline, CDR1 LNHNV and CDR2 YYDKDF (reference sequence).

There are many counts of this clonotype. With a much larger clone just one base away, this may be a read error. The rearrangement joins TRBV19 to TRBJ1-6; 7 bases fit TRBD1. Trimming cost V 11 bases and J 6 bases; bases outside gene matches: 13. CDR3 length: 15 residues. The germline gives CDR1 LNHDA, CDR2 SQIVND (reference sequence). CDR3 nucleotide sequence: TGTGCCGGTACCAACGACAGGGTGATTAATTCACCCCTCCACTTT. Translation gives CAGTNDRVINSPLHF.

The V gene is TRBV20-1, the J gene TRBJ2-7; 7 nucleotides agree with TRBD1. This CDR3 region has 15 residues. Trimming at V came to 0 bases and at J to 0 bases, leaving 5 bases not matched to a gene. Germline CDR1 is DFQATT and CDR2 is SNEGSKA (reference sequence). The CDR3 here is CSARDTTGSSYEQYF. The CDR3 nucleotides read TGCAGTGCTAGAGATACGACAGGGAGCTCCTACGAGCAGTACTTC.

Ten or more counts support this clonotype. The chain has TRBV6-1 and TRBJ1-1, with 7 bases aligning to TRBD1. Per the germline V gene, CDR1 is MNHNS and CDR2 is SASEGT. V was pared by 6 bases and J by 3 bases, with 7 bases of the junction left unmatched. The CDR3 covers 14 residues. The CDR3 coding sequence is TGTGCCAGCAGCCCCGGACAGGATTACACTGAAGCTTTCTTT. This encodes CASSPGQDYTEAFF.